One and the same sample provided the 29 T cell receptor beta chains below, sequenced in a study of early T cells in non-severe SARS-CoV-2 infection. TCRdb re-derived calls from the 5' RACE reads in MiXCR, one entry per CDR3 protein. The repertoire has 63,000 or so distinct CDR3 sequences, roughly 11% of them found once; the top ten carry roughly 5.8%. The sample consisted of whole blood, taken at baseline. All receptors come from an adult who was a healthcare worker with PCR-confirmed SARS-CoV-2 infection or an uninfected control (not recorded which).

There are many counts of this clonotype. The V call is TRBV9, the J call TRBJ2-1, with TRBD2 identical over 15 bases. Trimming took 4 bases from V and 6 from J; bases not matched to a gene: 2. The germline CDR1 and CDR2 sequences are SGDLS and YYNGEE. There are 15 residues in the CDR3. The CDR3 sequence: CASSQGLAGGNEQFF. DNA of the CDR3: TGTGCCAGCAGCCAGGGACTAGCGGGGGGCAATGAGCAGTTCTTC.

This chain uses TRBV5-1 with TRBJ1-4; 9 positions match TRBD1. The CDR3 has 13 amino acids. With V trimmed by 4 bases and J by 8 bases, 3 bases remained unmatched. Germline CDR1 is SGHRS and CDR2 is YFSETQ. DNA of the CDR3: TGCGCCAGCAGCGTACAGGGGGCGGAAAAACTGTTTTTT. Translated: CASSVQGAEKLFF.

The J gene is TRBJ1-6, the V gene TRBV12-3 or TRBV12-4, with TRBD1 matching 8 bases. The CDR3 is 15 amino acids. V shed 6 bases, J shed 10 bases, and the junction held 11 bases outside the gene matches. CDR3 in DNA: TGTGCCAGCAGGGCCCTTAGGACAGGGTTCTCACCCCTCCACTTT. Its translation: CASRALRTGFSPLHF.

This clonotype was recorded many times. This chain links TRBV7-8 with TRBJ2-3; 8 nucleotides agree with TRBD2. CDR1 and CDR2 from the germline V gene are SGHVS and FQNEAQ. The V gene end was trimmed by 3 bases and the J gene end by 0 bases; junction bases not matched to a gene: 8. The CDR3 contains 17 residues. CDR3 sequence (DNA): TGTGCCAGCAGCTTGAGGGTAGCGGGGACTAGCACAGATACGCAGTATTTT. Its protein product is CASSLRVAGTSTDTQYF. Full variable domain (rest looked up from reference TRBV7-8 and TRBJ2-3): GAGVSQSPRYKVAKRGQDVALRCDPISGHVSLFWYQQALGQGPEFLTYFQNEAQLDKSGLPSDRFFAERPEGSVSTLKIQRTQQEDSAVYLCASSLRVAGTSTDTQYFGPGTRLTVL.

At least ten counts were recorded for this clonotype. V is TRBV3-1 and J is TRBJ2-5; D unresolved. From germline, CDR1 is LGHDT and CDR2 YNNKEL (reference sequence). The CDR3 is 13 amino acids. V lost 1 base to trimming and J lost 2 bases, with 5 bases between them. The CDR3 region has the DNA TGTGCCAGCAGCCAAGGGAGACAAGAGACCCAGTACTTC. It encodes CASSQGRQETQYF.

This clonotype was seen more than once but under ten times. This chain joins TRBV6-1 and TRBJ2-7, with a weak D call TRBD2 (6 bases). The CDR3 is made up of 14 amino acids. Trimming took 3 bases from V and 0 from J, leaving 9 bases between them. Germline V gives CDR1 MNHNS, CDR2 SASEGT. The CDR3 DNA reads as TGTGCCAGCAGTGACCTGACTAGCTCCTACGAGCAGTACTTC. The encoded protein is CASSDLTSSYEQYF.

This clonotype was recorded many times. The chain uses TRBV5-4 and TRBJ2-1, with D hard to call. In germline, CDR1 is SGHNT, CDR2 YYREEE (reference sequence). The CDR3 runs 15 residues. V shed 3 bases and J shed 1 base, with 11 bases lying between them. The CDR3 spells CASSSTAVSYNEQFF. The CDR3 DNA reads as TGTGCCAGCAGCTCAACGGCTGTATCCTACAATGAGCAGTTCTTC.

The table lists this clonotype with a few counts. This chain joins TRBV11-2 and TRBJ2-7, with a weak D call TRBD2 (5 bases). This CDR3 spans 14 amino acids. Germline CDR1 reads SGHAT; CDR2 reads FQNNGV. The V end lost 3 bases, the J end lost 0 bases, and 9 bases lay between the germline ends. DNA for the CDR3: TGTGCCAGCAGCTTGGAGGCGAGCTCCTACGAGCAGTACTTC. Amino acids: CASSLEASSYEQYF.

This clonotype was detected many times. V and J are TRBV19 and TRBJ2-3; weak D call: TRBD2 (5 bases). This CDR3 has 11 amino acids. Germline values: CDR1 LNHDA, CDR2 SQIVND (reference sequence). Trimming removed 7 bases from V and 7 bases from J, with 9 bases in between. In nucleotides, the CDR3 is TGTGCCAGTAACGACTACAATACGCAGTATTTT. This gives the protein CASNDYNTQYF.

A word on this clonotype: The germline gene is not matched at one end of the junction; a read error may be the cause. The rearrangement uses TRBV7-9 and TRBJ2-7; a possible D gene is TRBD2 (5 bases). Germline V gene data show CDR1 as SEHNR and CDR2 as FQNEAQ (reference sequence). The CDR3 spans 12 residues. In DNA form, the CDR3 reads TGTGCCAGCAGTCTAGGAGGCGGCACGGGAAACTTC. This codes for CASSLGGGTGNF.

This CDR3 reads CASSPGQGLIKTGELFF. The CDR3 nucleotides are TGTGCCAGCAGCCCAGGCCAGGGGCTTATTAAGACCGGGGAGCTGTTTTTT. The chain links TRBV7-3 to TRBJ2-2; tentative D call: TRBD1 (6 bases). The CDR3 has 17 residues. Germline assignment: CDR1 SGHTA and CDR2 FQGTGA. The germline V and J ends were trimmed by 5 bases and 5 bases, with 21 bases remaining between them.

J is TRBJ2-7 and V is TRBV21-1; TRBD1, the D gene given by the table, was not confirmed from the DNA. TRBV21-1 is deemed a pseudogene. The CDR3 is made up of 15 amino acids. The CDR3: CASSKAGQGVGEQYF. For the CDR3, the DNA is TGTGCCAGCAGCAAAGCAGGGCAGGGGGTCGGCGAGCAGTACTTC.

The rearrangement uses TRBV30 and TRBJ2-7, with TRBD1 matching over 8 bases. With V trimmed by 3 bases and J by 0 bases, 7 bases remained unmatched. This CDR3 comprises 15 residues. Per germline, CDR1 GTSNPN and CDR2 SVGIG (reference sequence). CDR3 protein: CAWRDRQGPSYEQYF. As DNA, the CDR3 is TGTGCCTGGAGGGACAGACAGGGGCCCTCCTACGAGCAGTACTTC.

This clonotype was counted ten times or more. DNA of the CDR3: TGTGCCAGCAGTATTATTTTGGGGAATACGCAGTATTTT. This codes for CASSIILGNTQYF. This chain joins TRBV27 and TRBJ2-3; D uncertain. V gave up 5 bases and J gave up 7 bases, with 13 bases separating them. The germline CDR1 and CDR2 sequences are MNHEY and SMNVEV (reference sequence). The CDR3 runs to 13 residues.

This clonotype was observed many times. The chain couples TRBV6-2 or TRBV6-3 to TRBJ2-1, with a possible D match to TRBD2 (6 bases). The CDR3 extends over 15 amino acids. Trimming cost V 5 bases and J 8 bases, with 19 bases left between them. Per the germline V gene, CDR1 is MNHEY and CDR2 is SVGEGT. The CDR3 loop reads CASSPDYLGGHEQFF. The CDR3 DNA reads TGTGCCAGCAGTCCCGACTATCTGGGGGGACATGAGCAGTTCTTC.

This clonotype was found a few times. The genes are TRBV27 and TRBJ1-1, with 8 bases that match TRBD1. This CDR3 contains 13 residues. CDR1 is MNHEY and CDR2 is SMNVEV in the germline V gene (reference sequence). Trimming cost V 5 bases and J 4 bases; bases outside gene matches: 3. CDR3 sequence (DNA): TGTGCCAGCAGTCAGGGGGCGTCCACTGAAGCTTTCTTT. It translates to CASSQGASTEAFF.

This clonotype was seen many times. The chain couples TRBV20-1 to TRBJ2-5, with TRBD1 as a possible D gene (6 bases). The CDR3 runs 13 residues. Trimming pared 5 bases from V and 4 bases from J, leaving 14 bases between. Germline CDR1 is DFQATT and CDR2 is SNEGSKA (reference sequence). CDR3 protein: CSASETGLETQYF. The CDR3 coding sequence is TGCAGTGCTTCCGAGACAGGCCTAGAGACCCAGTACTTC.

This clonotype was counted many times. The V call is TRBV7-9, the J call TRBJ2-1, with a possible D match to TRBD2 (5 bases). CDR3 size: 14 residues. The germline V gene has CDR1 SEHNR and CDR2 FQNEAQ (reference sequence). Trimming took off 0 bases at V and 5 bases at J, with 8 bases between the two ends. The CDR3 spells CASSLAPRDNEQFF. The DNA of the CDR3 is TGTGCCAGCAGCTTAGCCCCGAGGGACAATGAGCAGTTCTTC.

This clonotype was counted only a few times. For the CDR3, the DNA is TGTGCCTGGAGTGCTAGGGGCCGGTACACTGAAGCTTTCTTT. Its translation is CAWSARGRYTEAFF. The chain employs TRBV30 and TRBJ1-1; D perhaps matches TRBD1 (5 bases). V lost 1 base and J 3 bases, leaving 12 bases between the germline ends. The CDR3 length is 14 residues. Germline V CDR1 and CDR2: GTSNPN, SVGIG (reference sequence).

In DNA, the CDR3 is TGTGCCAGCAGCATGACAGGGTACGAGCAGTACTTC. It yields the protein CASSMTGYEQYF. The chain couples TRBV7-2 to TRBJ2-7, with TRBD1 matching 7 bases. The CDR3 contains 12 residues. V gave up 5 bases and J gave up 4 bases; unmatched junction bases: 2. Germline loops: CDR1 SGHTA, CDR2 FQGNSA.

This clonotype showed up many times. The chain links TRBV29-1 to TRBJ2-7; 8 bases align to TRBD1. J lost 2 bases, V lost 7 bases, and 4 bases had no gene match. CDR1 and CDR2 from the germline V gene are SQVTM and ANQGSEA. The CDR3 length is 12 residues. The CDR3 DNA sequence: TGCAGCGCTGGACAGGGCGCCTACGAGCAGTACTTC. Translation gives CSAGQGAYEQYF.

This clonotype was seen a few times. J is TRBJ1-1 and V is TRBV24-1; 7 bases fit TRBD1. V lost 3 bases and J lost 5; bases outside the gene matches: 11. CDR3 length: 16 residues. Germline V gene data show CDR1 as KGHDR and CDR2 as SFDVKD. The CDR3 nucleotides are TGTGCCACCAGTGATGCCTCCGGGACAGAGGGGACTGAAGCTTTCTTT. Amino acid sequence: CATSDASGTEGTEAFF.

This clonotype was detected a few times. DNA of the CDR3: TGTGCCAGCAGCCCCGAAGGGCTCTATGGCTACACCTTC. It translates to CASSPEGLYGYTF. The chain employs TRBV7-8 and TRBJ1-2; D is unresolved. V was shortened by 5 bases and J by 4 bases, with 11 bases between the two germline ends. The CDR3 loop spans 13 amino acids. The germline V gene encodes CDR1 SGHVS and CDR2 FQNEAQ.

The V gene is TRBV20-1, the J gene TRBJ2-1, with unresolved D. V dropped 1 base and J dropped 4 bases, with 11 bases sitting between them. The CDR3 extends over 14 amino acids. Germline CDR1 and CDR2: DFQATT and SNEGSKA (reference sequence). The CDR3 spells CSARAGVTYNEQFF. For the CDR3, the DNA is TGCAGTGCTAGAGCCGGCGTTACTTACAATGAGCAGTTCTTC.

This clonotype was observed a few times. The gene calls are TRBV6-6 and TRBJ1-3; unclear D gene. Germline values: CDR1 MNHNY, CDR2 SVGAGI (reference sequence). V gave up 0 bases and J gave up 3 bases, with 6 bases separating them. The CDR3 runs to 14 residues. The CDR3 DNA reads TGTGCCAGCAGTTACTCGGATTATGGAAACACCATATATTTT. It translates to CASSYSDYGNTIYF.

The V call is TRBV5-4, the J call TRBJ1-2; D is possibly TRBD1 (5 bases). The CDR3 covers 13 residues. Per germline, CDR1 SGHNT and CDR2 YYREEE (reference sequence). V lost 0 bases and J lost 3, with 6 bases in between. The CDR3 nucleotides are TGTGCCAGCAGCTTGGGAGGGGACTATGGCTACACCTTC. It translates to CASSLGGDYGYTF.

This clonotype occurred a few times. The chain has TRBV18 and TRBJ2-6, with a weak D call TRBD2 (5 bases). The CDR3 length is 15 residues. The germline gives CDR1 KGHSH, CDR2 LQKENI. Trimming took 4 bases from V and 1 from J, leaving 8 bases between them. The CDR3 loop reads CASSLASSGANVLTF. The DNA of the CDR3 is TGTGCCAGCTCACTAGCGTCGTCTGGGGCCAACGTCCTGACTTTC. Using reference TRBV18 and TRBJ2-6 for the parts outside the CDR3, the full variable domain is NAGVMQNPRHLVRRRGQEARLRCSPMKGHSHVYWYRQLPEEGLKFMVYLQKENIIDESGMPKERFSAEFPKEGPSILRIQQVVRGDSAAYFCASSLASSGANVLTFGAGSRLTVL.

This clonotype showed up many times. The rearrangement joins TRBV18 to TRBJ2-6; no reliable D call. The CDR3 consists of 16 residues. The ends were cut back, 0 bases at V and 4 bases at J, with 10 bases in the middle. The germline V gene has CDR1 KGHSH and CDR2 LQKENI. CDR3 loop: CASSPPMGAGANVLTF. CDR3 DNA sequence: TGTGCCAGCTCACCACCCATGGGCGCCGGGGCCAACGTCCTGACTTTC.

This clonotype showed up just a few times. The CDR3 bases are TGTGCCAGCAGCTCTAGGTCCTCTGGAAACACCATATATTTT. It specifies CASSSRSSGNTIYF. The chain is built from TRBV7-6 and TRBJ1-3; D gene uncertain. This CDR3 region has 14 residues. V was shortened by 4 bases and J by 0 bases, with 7 bases between the two germline ends. Germline V CDR1 and CDR2: SGHVS, FNYEAQ.